This is a list of T cell receptor beta chains from one sample in a study of monozygotic twins with inflammatory bowel disease. TCRdb re-called the 5' RACE reads and gives one entry per CDR3 protein, without DNA. Recorded for this sample: 350,000 to 400,000 distinct CDR3 sequences. Sequencing input: blood. The receptors were sampled from a human donor with ulcerative colitis or Crohn's disease, or a healthy co-twin of an affected twin (not recorded which). Each CDR3 is given with its conserved first and last residue. Fields, in order: J gene, V gene, CDR3 protein.

TRBJ2-5 TRBV12-3/TRBV12-4 CASSPDRYQETQYF
TRBJ1-5 TRBV20-1 CSARRRGGSNQPQHF
TRBJ2-7 TRBV4-1 CASSPQVGGTDLYEQYF
TRBJ2-1 TRBV20-1 CSASSGLYNEQFF
TRBJ2-1 TRBV20-1 CSASGTLSYNEQFF
TRBJ2-7 TRBV6-5 CASSYGIGEQYF
TRBJ2-2 TRBV10-3 CAISDQNTGELFF
TRBJ2-5 TRBV7-8 CASSLALDPQYF
TRBJ2-2 TRBV12-3/TRBV12-4 CASSLLRLAGNTGELFF
TRBJ2-1 TRBV11-3 CASSPKRGGWNEQFF
TRBJ2-5 TRBV7-9 CASSLVLPAYF
TRBJ2-2 TRBV5-1 CASKRTGGIVSGELFF
TRBJ2-7 TRBV27 CASSLSQTGPIFYEQYF
TRBJ1-5 TRBV2 CASSEERVSNQPQHF
TRBJ2-3 TRBV10-3 CAIMRPDSSSTDTQYF
TRBJ2-7 TRBV5-4 CASSLARGTYEQYF
TRBJ2-3 TRBV5-1 CASSFEGGPDTQYF
TRBJ2-7 TRBV5-1 CASSRAGDYEQYF